This T cell receptor beta chain was sequenced in a study of breast tumors, draining lymph nodes, adjacent tissues. CDR3 length: 14 amino acids. Trimming stripped 0 bases from V and 7 bases from J, with 10 bases between. Looked up from germline, CDR1 is MNHEY and CDR2 is SVGAGI. This clonotype was seen once. Its cognate antigen is unknown. TCRdb recomputed calls from the multiplex PCR reads with MiXCR, one row per CDR3 protein. The sample records more than 9,500 distinct CDR3 sequences, less than 60% being singletons. General observations from the study: Data fit most tumor T cells coming from lymph node, expanding in tumor. Tumors had less TCR diversity than lymph nodes, more than nontumor tissue. That most tumor T cells come from lymph nodes remained unproven. Compared with basal-like, luminal-like tumors shared significantly more repertoire with nontumor tissue.

This sequence was found in a female donor with breast cancer. Some clones in this sample may be carry-over from other donors' samples. This chain links TRBV6-5 with TRBJ1-3; D might be TRBD1 (6 bases). What was sequenced was breast tumor tissue. The CDR3 DNA reads TGTGCCAGCAGTTACTCACAGGGACGGAACACCATATATTTT. Its translation: CASSYSQGRNTIYF.